The T cell receptor (beta chain) under discussion was sequenced for a study of blood T cells in healthy people across ages. This clonotype was counted between two and nine times. CDR3 size: 15 residues. Trimming cost V 3 bases and J 4 bases, with 13 bases left between them. The V gene's germline CDR1 is SNHLY and CDR2 FYNNEI. Then a second PCR, running roughly 7 to 11 cycles, was carried out with a sample-barcoded 5' primer and a J-beta primer mix. From the 5' RACE reads, TCRdb called clonotypes with MiXCR, one entry per CDR3 protein. The table lists hundreds of thousands of distinct CDR3 sequences, 49% of them singletons.

The clonotype was recovered from a woman aged 55-69 years in good health. Sequencing used blood. The V call is TRBV2, the J call TRBJ2-1; D is undetermined. The CDR3 is CASSEWRLQYNEQFF. The CDR3 coding sequence is TGTGCCAGCAGTGAGTGGAGACTTCAATACAATGAGCAGTTCTTC.